The next 14 T cell receptor beta chains were all read from a single sample in a study of blood T cell repertoires in COVID-19. Only in-frame clones appear in the TCRdb table, and some are missing; sequencing was by immunoSEQ multiplex PCR. The table has around 60,000 clones, approximately 90% seen once. Sequenced sample: peripheral blood. These receptors came from a woman at least 80 years old with acute or convalescent COVID-19.

V is TRBV6-4 and J is TRBJ1-2, with D unresolved. The CDR3 runs to 14 residues. Germline V gene data show CDR1 as MRHNA and CDR2 as SNTAGT. V lost 1 base and J lost 5, with 11 bases in between. The CDR3 sequence: CASSDYPGAYGYTF. The CDR3 DNA reads TGTGCCAGCAGTGACTATCCAGGCGCTTATGGCTACACCTTC.

This clone was seen once. The chain recombines TRBV6-1 with TRBJ2-7; D gene ambiguous. The CDR3 extends over 12 amino acids. Between the trimmed V and J ends, which lost 1 base and 2 bases, there was a span of 3 bases. Germline-derived CDR1 and CDR2 are MNHNS and SASEGT. This chain's CDR3 is CASSEDTYEQYF. The CDR3 nucleotides are TGTGCCAGCAGTGAAGACACCTACGAGCAGTACTTC.

This chain joins TRBV19 and TRBJ1-1, with 9 positions matching TRBD1. From germline, CDR1 is LNHDA and CDR2 SQIVND (reference sequence). The CDR3 loop spans 13 amino acids. Trimming removed 5 bases from V and 12 bases from J; junction bases left unmatched: 10. CDR3 sequence: CASSRDGQGTTFF. The DNA of the CDR3 is TGTGCCAGTAGTCGCGACGGACAGGGGACGACTTTCTTT.

V gene TRBV28 combines with J gene TRBJ1-2; D remains unclear. Germline V gives CDR1 MDHEN, CDR2 SYDVKM. The V and J ends lost 2 bases and 4 bases respectively, with 14 bases between them. This CDR3 has 15 residues. CDR3 in amino acids: CASSLGLAVIYGYTF. The CDR3, as DNA: TGTGCCAGCAGTTTAGGCCTCGCAGTTATCTATGGCTACACCTTC.

The chain couples TRBV7-7 to TRBJ2-7; 12 positions agree with TRBD2. The CDR3 runs to 15 residues. V lost 5 bases to trimming and J lost 0 bases; unmatched junction nucleotides: 2. Germline CDR1 is SSHAT and CDR2 is FNYEAQ (reference sequence). Here the CDR3 DNA reads TGTGCCAGCAGCCGGGGACTAGCGGGCTCCTACGAGCAGTACTTC. As protein: CASSRGLAGSYEQYF.

The rearrangement links TRBV19 to TRBJ2-2; D is uncertain. Germline-derived CDR1 and CDR2 are LNHDA and SQIVND (reference sequence). Trimming stripped 2 bases from V and 6 bases from J, with 16 bases between. The CDR3 sequence is 16 residues long. The chain's CDR3 is CASSILSRDPPGELFF. Written as DNA, the CDR3 is TGTGCCAGTAGTATACTTTCTCGAGATCCCCCCGGGGAGCTGTTTTTT.

The rearrangement uses TRBV7-2 and TRBJ2-7; 8 nucleotides match TRBD2. The CDR3 runs to 15 residues. Per the germline V gene, CDR1 is SGHTA and CDR2 is FQGNSA. The ends lost 3 bases at V and 0 bases at J; junction bases unmatched: 4. The CDR3 nucleotides are TGTGCCAGCAGCTTCCGGGGGGGGGACTCCTACGAGCAGTACTTC. Amino acid sequence: CASSFRGGDSYEQYF.

The rearrangement links TRBV28 to TRBJ1-2, with a weak D call TRBD1 (6 bases). V lost 3 bases and J 8 bases, leaving 10 bases between the germline ends. The CDR3 has 12 residues. Germline CDR1 reads MDHEN; CDR2 reads SYDVKM. The DNA of the CDR3 is TGTGCCAGCAGTTTGGGCAGGGGCGGCTACACCTTC. Translated: CASSLGRGGYTF.

In its sample, this clone was seen once. V and J are TRBV7-2 and TRBJ1-1; D remains ambiguous. Trimming shortened V by 1 base and J by 4 bases, and 7 bases separated the two germline ends. This CDR3 is built from 13 residues. CDR1 and CDR2 (germline): SGHTA, FQGNSA. In DNA form, the CDR3 reads TGTGCCAGCAGCTTAGTGGAGCTCACTGAAGCTTTCTTT. Its protein product is CASSLVELTEAFF.

This chain links TRBV3-1 (or the pseudogene TRBV3-2) with TRBJ2-4; 9 bases match TRBD1. With V trimmed by 3 bases and J by 8 bases, 8 bases remained unmatched. The length of the CDR3 is 15 residues. Germline V gene sequence: CDR1 LGHDT, CDR2 YNNKEL (reference sequence). CDR3 in amino acids: CASSQNDRGKDIQYF. CDR3 in DNA: TGTGCCAGCAGCCAGAATGACAGGGGGAAGGACATTCAGTACTTC.

The CDR3 DNA reads as TGTGCCAGCAGCCAAGATGAGGCAACTAACTATGGCTACACCTTC. Its protein is CASSQDEATNYGYTF. The V call is TRBV14, the J call TRBJ1-2; D ambiguous. The germline CDR1 and CDR2 sequences are SGHDN and FVKESK. Trimming cost V 0 bases and J 0 bases, with 8 bases left between them. This CDR3 is 15 amino acids long.

This sequence joins TRBV6-5 and TRBJ2-7; 11 nucleotides agree with TRBD1. The CDR3 covers 15 residues. The junction had 11 bases not matched to a gene; V was cut back by 6 bases and J by 7 bases. Germline-derived CDR1 and CDR2 are MNHEY and SVGAGI. CDR3 nucleotide sequence: TGTGCCAGCAGCTACGGACAGGGGGCAGAGATAGAGCAGTACTTC. The encoded protein is CASSYGQGAEIEQYF.

The chain combines TRBV4-1 with TRBJ1-2, with D perhaps TRBD1 (5 bases). Germline V gene lookup returns CDR1 MGHRA and CDR2 YSYEKL. The V end was cut by 4 bases, the J end by 6 bases, with 15 bases between. There are 14 residues in the CDR3. CDR3 bases: TGCGCCAGCAGCCCGACCATGCGGGGGAATGGCTACACCTTC. Its translation is CASSPTMRGNGYTF.

This chain uses TRBV28 with TRBJ2-5, with TRBD2 matching 11 bases. CDR3 size: 15 residues. Germline assignment: CDR1 MDHEN and CDR2 SYDVKM. Trimming cost V 6 bases and J 4 bases; bases outside gene matches: 7. The CDR3 DNA reads as TGTGCCAGCAGGTTAGCGGGAGGGCCAAGAGAGACCCAGTACTTC. Protein sequence: CASRLAGGPRETQYF.